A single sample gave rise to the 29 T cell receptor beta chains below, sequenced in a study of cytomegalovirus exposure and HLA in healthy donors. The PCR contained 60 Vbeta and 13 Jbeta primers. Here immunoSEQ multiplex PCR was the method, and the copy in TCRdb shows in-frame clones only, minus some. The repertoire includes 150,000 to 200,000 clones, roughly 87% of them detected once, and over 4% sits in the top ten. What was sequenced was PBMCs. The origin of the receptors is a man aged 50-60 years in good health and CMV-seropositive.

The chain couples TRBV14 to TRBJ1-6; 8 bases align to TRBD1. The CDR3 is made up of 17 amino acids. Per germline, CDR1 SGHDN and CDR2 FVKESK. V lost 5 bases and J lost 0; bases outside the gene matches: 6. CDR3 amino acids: CASSSLTGGSYNSPLHF. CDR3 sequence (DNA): TGTGCCAGCAGCTCCCTAACAGGGGGCTCCTATAATTCACCCCTCCACTTT. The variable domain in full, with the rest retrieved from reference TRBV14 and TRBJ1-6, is EAGVTQFPSHSVIEKGQTVTLRCDPISGHDNLYWYRRVMGKEIKFLLHFVKESKQDESGMPNNRFLAERTGGTYSTLKVQPAELEDSGVYFCASSSLTGGSYNSPLHFGNGTRLTVT.

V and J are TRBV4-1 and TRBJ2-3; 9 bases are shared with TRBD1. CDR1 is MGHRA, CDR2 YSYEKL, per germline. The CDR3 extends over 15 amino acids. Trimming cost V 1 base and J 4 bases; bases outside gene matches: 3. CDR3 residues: CASSQGGQGSDTQYF. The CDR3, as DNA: TGCGCCAGCAGCCAAGGTGGACAGGGGTCAGATACGCAGTATTTT.

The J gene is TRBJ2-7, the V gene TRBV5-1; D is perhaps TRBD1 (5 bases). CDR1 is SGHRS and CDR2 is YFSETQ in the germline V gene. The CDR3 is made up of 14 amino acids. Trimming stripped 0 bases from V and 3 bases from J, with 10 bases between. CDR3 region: CASSLVGHLYEQYF. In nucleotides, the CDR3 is TGCGCCAGCAGCTTGGTAGGACACCTCTACGAGCAGTACTTC.

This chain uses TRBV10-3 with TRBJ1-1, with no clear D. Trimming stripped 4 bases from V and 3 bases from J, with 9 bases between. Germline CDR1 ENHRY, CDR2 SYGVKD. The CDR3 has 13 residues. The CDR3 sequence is CAISGGGDTEAFF. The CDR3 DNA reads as TGTGCCATCAGTGGTGGAGGCGACACTGAAGCTTTCTTT.

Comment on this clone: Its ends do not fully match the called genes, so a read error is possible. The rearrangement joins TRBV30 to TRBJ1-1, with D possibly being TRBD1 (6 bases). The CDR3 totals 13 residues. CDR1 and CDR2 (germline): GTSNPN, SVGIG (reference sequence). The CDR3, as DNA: TGTGCCCGGAGGGGGGGTGTGAACACTGAAGCTTTCTTT. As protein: CARRGGVNTEAFF.

The CDR3 is CASSQGGEGYTF. The CDR3 DNA reads TGTGCCAGCAGCCAGGGGGGTGAGGGCTACACCTTC. This rearrangement joins TRBV6-5 to TRBJ1-2; TRBD1 agrees at 7 bases. The CDR3 covers 12 residues. Trimming cost V 6 bases and J 8 bases; bases outside gene matches: 6. CDR1 is MNHEY and CDR2 is SVGAGI in the germline V gene.

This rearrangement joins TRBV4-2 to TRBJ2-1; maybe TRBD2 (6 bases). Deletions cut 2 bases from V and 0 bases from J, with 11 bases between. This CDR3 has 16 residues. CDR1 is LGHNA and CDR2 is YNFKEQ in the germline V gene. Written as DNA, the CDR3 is TGTGCCAGCAGCCAACCACTAGCTTACTCCTACAATGAGCAGTTCTTC. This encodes CASSQPLAYSYNEQFF.

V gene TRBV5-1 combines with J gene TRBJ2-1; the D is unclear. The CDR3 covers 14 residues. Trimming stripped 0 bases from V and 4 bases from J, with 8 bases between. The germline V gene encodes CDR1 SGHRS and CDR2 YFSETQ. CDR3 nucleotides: TGCGCCAGCAGCTTGGTGGGCGAGTACAATGAGCAGTTCTTC. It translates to CASSLVGEYNEQFF.

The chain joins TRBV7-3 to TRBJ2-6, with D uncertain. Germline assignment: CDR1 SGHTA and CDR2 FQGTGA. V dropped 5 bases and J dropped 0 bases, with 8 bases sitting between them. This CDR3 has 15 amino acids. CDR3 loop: CASSQQPSGANVLTF. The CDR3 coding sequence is TGTGCCAGCAGCCAACAGCCCTCTGGGGCCAACGTCCTGACTTTC. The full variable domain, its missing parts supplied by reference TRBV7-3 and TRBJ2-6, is GAGVSQTPSNKVTEKGKYVELRCDPISGHTALYWYRQSLGQGPEFLIYFQGTGAADDSGLPNDRFFAVRPEGSVSTLKIQRTERGDSAVYLCASSQQPSGANVLTFGAGSRLTVL.

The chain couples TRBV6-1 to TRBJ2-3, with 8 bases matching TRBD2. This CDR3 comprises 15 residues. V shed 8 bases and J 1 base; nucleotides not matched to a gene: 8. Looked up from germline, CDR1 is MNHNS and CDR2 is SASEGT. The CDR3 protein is CASGSGGLGTDTQYF. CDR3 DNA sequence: TGTGCCAGCGGATCGGGGGGGCTGGGCACAGATACGCAGTATTTT.

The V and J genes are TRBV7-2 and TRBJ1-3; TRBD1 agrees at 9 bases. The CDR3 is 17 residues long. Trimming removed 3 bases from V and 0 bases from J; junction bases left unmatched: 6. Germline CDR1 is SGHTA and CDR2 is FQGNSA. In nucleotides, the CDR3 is TGTGCCAGCAGCTTCGGACAGGGGACTAGCTCTGGAAACACCATATATTTT. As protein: CASSFGQGTSSGNTIYF.

CDR3 nucleotide sequence: TGTGCCAGCAGCACCCGACAGGGGCCCTACGAGCAGTACTTC. Its translation: CASSTRQGPYEQYF. The chain recombines TRBV9 with TRBJ2-7, with TRBD1 matching over 8 bases. The trim removed 4 bases at V and 2 bases at J, leaving 5 bases unmatched. The germline V gene has CDR1 SGDLS and CDR2 YYNGEE. This CDR3 contains 14 residues.

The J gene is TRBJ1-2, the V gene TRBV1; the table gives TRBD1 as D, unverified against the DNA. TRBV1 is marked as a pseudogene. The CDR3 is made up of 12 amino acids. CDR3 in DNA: TGCACCAGCAGACGGACGCAGGGCGACGGCACCTTC. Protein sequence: CTSRRTQGDGTF.

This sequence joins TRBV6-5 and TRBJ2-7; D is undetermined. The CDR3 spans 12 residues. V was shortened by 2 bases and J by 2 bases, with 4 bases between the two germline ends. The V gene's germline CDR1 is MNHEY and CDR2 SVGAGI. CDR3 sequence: CASSYGPYEQYF. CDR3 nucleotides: TGTGCCAGCAGTTACGGCCCCTACGAGCAGTACTTC.

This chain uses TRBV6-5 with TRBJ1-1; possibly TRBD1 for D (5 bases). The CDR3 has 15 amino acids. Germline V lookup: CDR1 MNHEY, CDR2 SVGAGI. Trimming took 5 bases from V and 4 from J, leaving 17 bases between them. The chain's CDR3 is CASSPPGRGSTEAFF. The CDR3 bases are TGTGCCAGCAGTCCCCCGGGACGGGGGAGCACTGAAGCTTTCTTT.

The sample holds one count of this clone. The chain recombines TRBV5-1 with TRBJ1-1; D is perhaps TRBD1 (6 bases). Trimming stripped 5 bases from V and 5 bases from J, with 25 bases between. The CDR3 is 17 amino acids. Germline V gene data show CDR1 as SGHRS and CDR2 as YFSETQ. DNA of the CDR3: TGCGCCAGCAGACCGGAACACGGGACAAGGGAGGGAACTGAAGCTTTCTTT. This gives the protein CASRPEHGTREGTEAFF.

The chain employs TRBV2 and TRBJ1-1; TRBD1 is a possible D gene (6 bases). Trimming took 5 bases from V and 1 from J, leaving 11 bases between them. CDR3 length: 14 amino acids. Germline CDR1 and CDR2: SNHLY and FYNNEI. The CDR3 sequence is CASSKDSPNTEAFF. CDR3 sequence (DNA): TGTGCCAGCAGTAAGGACAGCCCGAACACTGAAGCTTTCTTT.

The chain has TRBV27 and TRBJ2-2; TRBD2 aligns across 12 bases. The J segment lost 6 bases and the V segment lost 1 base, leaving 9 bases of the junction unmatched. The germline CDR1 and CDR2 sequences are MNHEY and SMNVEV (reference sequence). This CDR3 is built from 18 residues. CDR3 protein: CASSLYRLAGGPAGELFF. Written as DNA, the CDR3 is TGTGCCAGCAGTTTATACCGCCTAGCGGGAGGGCCGGCCGGGGAGCTGTTTTTT.

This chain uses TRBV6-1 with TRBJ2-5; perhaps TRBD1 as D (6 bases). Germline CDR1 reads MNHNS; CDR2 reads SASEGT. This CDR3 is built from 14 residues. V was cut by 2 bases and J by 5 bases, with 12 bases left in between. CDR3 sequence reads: CASSEQGNGETQYF. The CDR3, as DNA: TGTGCCAGCAGTGAACAGGGGAACGGGGAGACCCAGTACTTC.

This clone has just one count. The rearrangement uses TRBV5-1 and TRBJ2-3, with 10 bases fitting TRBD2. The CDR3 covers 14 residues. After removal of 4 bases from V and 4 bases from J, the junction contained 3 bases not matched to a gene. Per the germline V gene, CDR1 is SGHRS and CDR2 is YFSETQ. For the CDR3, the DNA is TGCGCCAGCAGCCCGGGACTAGCGCCAGATACGCAGTATTTT. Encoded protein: CASSPGLAPDTQYF. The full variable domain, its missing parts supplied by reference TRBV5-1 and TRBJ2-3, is KAGVTQTPRYLIKTRGQQVTLSCSPISGHRSVSWYQQTPGQGLQFLFEYFSETQRNKGNFPGRFSGRQFSNSRSEMNVSTLELGDSALYLCASSPGLAPDTQYFGPGTRLTVL.

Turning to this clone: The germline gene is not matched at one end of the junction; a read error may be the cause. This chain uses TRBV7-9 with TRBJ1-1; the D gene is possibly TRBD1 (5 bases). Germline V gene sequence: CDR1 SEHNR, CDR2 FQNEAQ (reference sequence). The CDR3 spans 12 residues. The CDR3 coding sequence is TGTTCCAGCAGCCCGGGGGACGTTAGAGCTTTCTTT. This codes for CSSSPGDVRAFF. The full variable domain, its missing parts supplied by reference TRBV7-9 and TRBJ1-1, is DTGVSQNPRHKITKRGQNVTFRCDPISEHNRLYWYRQTLGQGPEFLTYFQNEAQLEKSRLLSDRFSAERPKGSFSTLEIQRTEQGDSAMYLCSSSPGDVRAFFGQGTRLTVV.

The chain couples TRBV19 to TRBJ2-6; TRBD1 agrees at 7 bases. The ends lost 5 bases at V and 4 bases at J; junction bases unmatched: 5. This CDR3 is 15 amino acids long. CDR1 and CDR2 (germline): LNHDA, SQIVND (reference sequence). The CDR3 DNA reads TGTGCCAGTAGTGTCACAGGGGCCGGGGCCAACGTCCTGACTTTC. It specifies CASSVTGAGANVLTF.

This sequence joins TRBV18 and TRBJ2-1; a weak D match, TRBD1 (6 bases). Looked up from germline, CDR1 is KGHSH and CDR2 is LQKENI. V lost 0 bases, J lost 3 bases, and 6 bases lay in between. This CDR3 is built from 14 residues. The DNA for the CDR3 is TGTGCCAGCTCACCACCGGACAGCTACAATGAGCAGTTCTTC. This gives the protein CASSPPDSYNEQFF. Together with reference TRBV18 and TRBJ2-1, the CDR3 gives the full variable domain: NAGVMQNPRHLVRRRGQEARLRCSPMKGHSHVYWYRQLPEEGLKFMVYLQKENIIDESGMPKERFSAEFPKEGPSILRIQQVVRGDSAAYFCASSPPDSYNEQFFGPGTRLTVL.

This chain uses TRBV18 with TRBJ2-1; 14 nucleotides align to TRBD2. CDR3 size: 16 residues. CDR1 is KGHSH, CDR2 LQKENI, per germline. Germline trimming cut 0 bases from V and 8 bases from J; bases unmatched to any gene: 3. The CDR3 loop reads CASSPPGLAGVHEQFF. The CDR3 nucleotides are TGTGCCAGCTCACCACCGGGACTAGCGGGAGTCCATGAGCAGTTCTTC.

Here the CDR3 DNA reads TGTGCCTGGAGAGGACAGGTGATATGGGACTATGGCTACACCTTC. Translating it yields CAWRGQVIWDYGYTF. The genes are TRBV30 and TRBJ1-2; 7 bases are a match to TRBD1. The V gene's germline CDR1 is GTSNPN and CDR2 SVGIG (reference sequence). Unmatched junction bases numbered 10, after V lost 3 bases and J lost 3 bases. The CDR3 runs to 15 residues.

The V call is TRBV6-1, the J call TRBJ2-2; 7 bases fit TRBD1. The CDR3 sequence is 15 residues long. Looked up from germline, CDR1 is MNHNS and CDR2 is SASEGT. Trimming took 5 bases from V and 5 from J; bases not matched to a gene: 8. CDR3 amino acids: CASSNRDRLTGELFF. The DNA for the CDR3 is TGTGCCAGCAGTAACCGGGACAGACTTACCGGGGAGCTGTTTTTT.

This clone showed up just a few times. The CDR3 bases are TGTGCTGCCCACGACCGCCGAGCGGGAGAGACCCAGTACTTC. Protein product: CAAHDRRAGETQYF. This chain uses TRBV7-9 with TRBJ2-5, with a weak D call TRBD2 (6 bases). The V gene's germline CDR1 is SEHNR and CDR2 FQNEAQ (reference sequence). The CDR3 spans 14 residues.

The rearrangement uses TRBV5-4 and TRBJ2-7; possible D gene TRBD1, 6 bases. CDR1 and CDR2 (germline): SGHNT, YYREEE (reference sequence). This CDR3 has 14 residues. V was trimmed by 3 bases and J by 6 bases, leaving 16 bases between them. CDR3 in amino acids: CASSSGGPSLEQYF. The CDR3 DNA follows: TGTGCCAGCAGCTCTGGGGGCCCGTCGCTCGAGCAGTACTTC.

The CDR3 DNA sequence: TGTGCCAGCAGTTACAGCAGGACTCTCCTCACCGGGGAGCTGTTTTTT. It encodes CASSYSRTLLTGELFF. V gene TRBV6-5 combines with J gene TRBJ2-2; maybe TRBD2 (5 bases). CDR3 size: 16 residues. V lost 2 bases to trimming and J lost 4 bases, with 14 bases between them. The germline CDR1 and CDR2 sequences are MNHEY and SVGAGI.